This is a list of T cell receptor beta chains from one sample in a study of blood T cell repertoires in COVID-19. Profiling relied on immunoSEQ multiplex PCR, and the TCRdb table lists in-frame clones only, not all of them. The table shows under 150,000 clones, with around 80% occurring only once. The specimen was peripheral blood. Receptors were obtained from an elderly woman in a cohort sampled during active or convalescent COVID-19. Both conserved end residues are part of each CDR3. Fields, in order: D gene, clone size, V gene, J gene, CDR3 DNA, CDR3 protein. D genes are given only for firm matches. Clone size is not always given. Where it is, it says once, few, many or a class for expanded clones.

D: .
size: .
V: TRBV6-5
J: TRBJ1-5
DNA: TGTGCCAGCATGACAGCTAGCAATCAGCCCCAGCATTTT
CDR3: CASMTASNQPQHF

D: TRBD1
size: .
V: TRBV7-9
J: TRBJ1-1
DNA: TGTGCCAGCAGCTCCTTGACAGGGACCACTGAAGCTTTCTTT
CDR3: CASSSLTGTTEAFF

D: .
size: once
V: TRBV28
J: TRBJ2-3
DNA: TGTGCCAGCAGTCATAGAGCAAGCACAGATACGCAGTATTTT
CDR3: CASSHRASTDTQYF

D: TRBD1
size: .
V: TRBV7-3
J: TRBJ1-2
DNA: TGTGCCAGCAGCTTAGACAGGGGTTCGTACGGCTACACCTTC
CDR3: CASSLDRGSYGYTF

D: .
size: .
V: TRBV10-3
J: TRBJ2-5
DNA: TGTGCCATCAGTCCGGACAGTGGGAAAGAGACCCAGTACTTC
CDR3: CAISPDSGKETQYF

D: .
size: .
V: TRBV7-9
J: TRBJ2-6
DNA: TGTGCCAGCAGGTCCCAGGGCTCTGGGGCCAACGTCCTGACTTTC
CDR3: CASRSQGSGANVLTF

D: .
size: .
V: TRBV18
J: TRBJ1-1
DNA: TGTGCCAGCGGCAGGGATAGCACTGAAGCTTTCTTT
CDR3: CASGRDSTEAFF

D: .
size: .
V: TRBV7-9
J: TRBJ1-1
DNA: TGTGCCAGCAGCTCTACAGGGACGAACACTGAAGCTTTCTTT
CDR3: CASSSTGTNTEAFF

D: TRBD2
size: once
V: TRBV18
J: TRBJ2-2
DNA: TGTGCCAGCTCACCAACGGCGGACAAGGGGAGGGCCGGGGAGCTGTTTTTT
CDR3: CASSPTADKGRAGELFF

D: .
size: .
V: TRBV7-9
J: TRBJ1-4
DNA: TGTGCCAGCAGCTTACGGGGGGGAGCTAATGAAAAACTGTTTTTT
CDR3: CASSLRGGANEKLFF

D: TRBD2
size: once
V: TRBV4-1
J: TRBJ2-1
DNA: TGCGCCAGCAGCCAAGCTGGACTAGCGGTGTACAATGAGCAGTTCTTC
CDR3: CASSQAGLAVYNEQFF

D: TRBD1
size: once
V: TRBV7-9
J: TRBJ1-3
DNA: TGTGCCAGCAGCTTAGGGACAGGGGGAAACACCATATATTTT
CDR3: CASSLGTGGNTIYF

D: .
size: once
V: TRBV11-2
J: TRBJ1-3
DNA: TGTGCCAGCAGCTTCCCCGGGGGGCGAAGTGGAAACACCATATATTTT
CDR3: CASSFPGGRSGNTIYF

D: TRBD2
size: .
V: TRBV3-1/TRBV3-2
J: TRBJ2-5
DNA: TGTGCCAGCAGTGAAGTAGCGGGGATCGAAGAGACCCAGTACTTC
CDR3: CASSEVAGIEETQYF

D: .
size: .
V: TRBV7-2
J: TRBJ2-2
DNA: TGTGCCAGCAGCCCACCTGTGGCAGGCATAGGGGAGCTGTTTTTT
CDR3: CASSPPVAGIGELFF

D: .
size: .
V: TRBV7-3
J: TRBJ2-2
DNA: TGTGCCAGCAGCTTAGGGCCATCTACCGGGGAGCTGTTTTTT
CDR3: CASSLGPSTGELFF

D: .
size: .
V: TRBV28
J: TRBJ1-1
DNA: TGTGCCAGCAGATCGTTCGGACACCTGAACACTGAAGCTTTCTTT
CDR3: CASRSFGHLNTEAFF

D: .
size: .
V: TRBV4-2
J: TRBJ1-2
DNA: TGTGCCAGCAGCCAAGGGATCTGGCTGGGGCGCTACTATGGCTACACCTTC
CDR3: CASSQGIWLGRYYGYTF

D: TRBD2
size: .
V: TRBV9
J: TRBJ2-1
DNA: TGTGCCAGCAGCCCCGAGCGGGGGGGCCGTAATGAGCAGTTCTTC
CDR3: CASSPERGGRNEQFF

D: .
size: .
V: TRBV20-1
J: TRBJ1-1
DNA: TGCAGTGCTAGTCGGGGGAGGGCTGAAGCTTTCTTT
CDR3: CSASRGRAEAFF

D: .
size: once
V: TRBV28
J: TRBJ2-3
DNA: TGTGCCAGCAGTTTATCTAGTGGCCGCCGTACAGATACGCAGTATTTT
CDR3: CASSLSSGRRTDTQYF

D: .
size: .
V: TRBV18
J: TRBJ2-2
DNA: TGTGCCAGCTCACCCACTGCTACAGGGAACACCGGGGAGCTGTTTTTT
CDR3: CASSPTATGNTGELFF

D: .
size: .
V: TRBV11-1
J: TRBJ2-7
DNA: TGTGCCAGCAGCCGAGAAAGGAGAGAGCAGTACTTC
CDR3: CASSRERREQYF

D: .
size: .
V: TRBV7-2
J: TRBJ1-2
DNA: TGTGCCAGCAGCTTAGCTGGGCTCGGCTACACCTTC
CDR3: CASSLAGLGYTF

D: .
size: once
V: TRBV19
J: TRBJ1-1
DNA: TGTGCCAGCCGAAGAGTGATGAACACTGAAGCTTTCTTT
CDR3: CASRRVMNTEAFF

D: .
size: .
V: TRBV2
J: TRBJ1-6
DNA: TGTGCCAGCAACTCAGTGGCGACAAGGATTTCACCCCTCCACTTT
CDR3: CASNSVATRISPLHF

D: TRBD1
size: .
V: TRBV5-1
J: TRBJ2-1
DNA: TGCGCCAGCAGCCAACAGGGGGCAGCCTACAATGAGCAGTTCTTC
CDR3: CASSQQGAAYNEQFF

D: .
size: once
V: TRBV28
J: TRBJ2-1
DNA: TGTGCCAGCAGTTTGGCGGGGGCCCTCGAGGAGCAGTTCTTC
CDR3: CASSLAGALEEQFF

D: .
size: .
V: TRBV11-2
J: TRBJ2-3
DNA: TGTGCCAGCAGTGAAGGGGGGGCAGTCACGCAGTATTTT
CDR3: CASSEGGAVTQYF

D: TRBD1
size: .
V: TRBV6-6
J: TRBJ1-4
DNA: TGTGCCAGCAGAACGGGACAGGCGGAAAAACTGTTTTTT
CDR3: CASRTGQAEKLFF

D: TRBD2
size: .
V: TRBV7-3
J: TRBJ2-1
DNA: TGTGCCAGCAGCTCCTACGGGGGGGCCTACAATGAGCAGTTCTTC
CDR3: CASSSYGGAYNEQFF

D: .
size: .
V: TRBV6-6
J: TRBJ2-5
DNA: TGTGCCAGCGCCCTACCGCAAGAGACCCAGTACTTC
CDR3: CASALPQETQYF

D: TRBD1
size: few
V: TRBV2
J: TRBJ1-5
DNA: TGTGCCAGCAGTAACGCCCTCGGGACAGGGGGCGGTCAGCCCCAGCATTTT
CDR3: CASSNALGTGGGQPQHF

D: TRBD1
size: .
V: TRBV7-2
J: TRBJ2-4
DNA: TGTGCCAGCAGCTCCCCGGGACAGGGGAACATTCAGTACTTC
CDR3: CASSSPGQGNIQYF

D: .
size: .
V: TRBV15
J: TRBJ2-2
DNA: TGTGCCACCAGCAGAGACTCATCAGGAAACACCGGGGAGCTGTTTTTT
CDR3: CATSRDSSGNTGELFF

D: .
size: .
V: TRBV7-3
J: TRBJ2-1
DNA: TGTGCCAGCAGCTTAACGATGGTAGCGGAATACAATGAGCAGTTCTTC
CDR3: CASSLTMVAEYNEQFF

D: TRBD1
size: .
V: TRBV4-1
J: TRBJ1-1
DNA: TGCGCCAGCAGCCAAGACCCAAAGGACAGGGGGAAGACTGAAGCTTTCTTT
CDR3: CASSQDPKDRGKTEAFF

D: .
size: .
V: TRBV24-1
J: TRBJ1-3
DNA: TGTGCCACCAGTGACCCGGGGGACTCTGGAAACACCATATATTTT
CDR3: CATSDPGDSGNTIYF

D: TRBD1
size: .
V: TRBV7-9
J: TRBJ1-1
DNA: TGTGCCAGTAAAAAAACAGGGGAGGAGACTGAAGCTTTCTTT
CDR3: CASKKTGEETEAFF

D: TRBD1
size: .
V: TRBV7-3
J: TRBJ1-3
DNA: TGTGCCAGCGGTCCGGGACAGGGGGCTGGAAACACCATATATTTT
CDR3: CASGPGQGAGNTIYF

D: .
size: .
V: TRBV3-1/TRBV3-2
J: TRBJ1-2
DNA: TGTGCCAGCAGCCAAGTGCACGGGTTGTATGGCTACACCTTC
CDR3: CASSQVHGLYGYTF

D: .
size: few
V: TRBV7-2
J: TRBJ2-1
DNA: TGTGCCAGCAGCTTATACAGTTCTTCTTACAATGAGCAGTTCTTC
CDR3: CASSLYSSSYNEQFF

D: .
size: .
V: TRBV5-1
J: TRBJ2-1
DNA: TGCGCCAGCAGCGATTACTTGGTTGAGCAGTTCTTC
CDR3: CASSDYLVEQFF

D: TRBD1
size: few
V: TRBV18
J: TRBJ1-6
DNA: TGTGCCAGCTCACCACTGGGACAGGGGAATTCACCCCTCCACTTT
CDR3: CASSPLGQGNSPLHF

D: .
size: .
V: TRBV7-9
J: TRBJ2-4
DNA: TGTGCCAGCAGCTTAGTACGGTCCGACTTAGCCAAAAACATTCAGTACTTC
CDR3: CASSLVRSDLAKNIQYF

D: .
size: .
V: TRBV6-5
J: TRBJ2-2
DNA: TGTGCCAGCAGTTATAGGGACTTTCCCCCCGGGGAGCTGTTTTTT
CDR3: CASSYRDFPPGELFF

D: .
size: few
V: TRBV4-2
J: TRBJ1-2
DNA: TGTGCCAGCAGCCAAGCGGCAGGCCCTAACTATGGCTACACCTTC
CDR3: CASSQAAGPNYGYTF

D: .
size: .
V: TRBV3-1/TRBV3-2
J: TRBJ2-5
DNA: TGTGCCAGCACTGGGCGGGGGCTCCAAGAGACCCAGTACTTC
CDR3: CASTGRGLQETQYF